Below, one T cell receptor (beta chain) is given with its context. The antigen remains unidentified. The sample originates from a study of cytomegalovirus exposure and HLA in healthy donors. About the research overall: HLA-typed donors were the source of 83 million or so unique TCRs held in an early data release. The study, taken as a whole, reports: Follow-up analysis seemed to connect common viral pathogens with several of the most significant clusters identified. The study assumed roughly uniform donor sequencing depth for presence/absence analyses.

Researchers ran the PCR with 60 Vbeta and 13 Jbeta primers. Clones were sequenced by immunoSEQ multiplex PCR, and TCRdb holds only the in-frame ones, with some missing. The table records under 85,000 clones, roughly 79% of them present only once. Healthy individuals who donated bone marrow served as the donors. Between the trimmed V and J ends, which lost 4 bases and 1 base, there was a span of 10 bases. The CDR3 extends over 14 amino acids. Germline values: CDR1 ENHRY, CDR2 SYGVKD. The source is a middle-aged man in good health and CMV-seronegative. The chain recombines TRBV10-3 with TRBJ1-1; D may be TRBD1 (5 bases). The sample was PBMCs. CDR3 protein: CAISGSQGNTEAFF. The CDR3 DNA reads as TGTGCCATCAGTGGTTCGCAGGGGAACACTGAAGCTTTCTTT.